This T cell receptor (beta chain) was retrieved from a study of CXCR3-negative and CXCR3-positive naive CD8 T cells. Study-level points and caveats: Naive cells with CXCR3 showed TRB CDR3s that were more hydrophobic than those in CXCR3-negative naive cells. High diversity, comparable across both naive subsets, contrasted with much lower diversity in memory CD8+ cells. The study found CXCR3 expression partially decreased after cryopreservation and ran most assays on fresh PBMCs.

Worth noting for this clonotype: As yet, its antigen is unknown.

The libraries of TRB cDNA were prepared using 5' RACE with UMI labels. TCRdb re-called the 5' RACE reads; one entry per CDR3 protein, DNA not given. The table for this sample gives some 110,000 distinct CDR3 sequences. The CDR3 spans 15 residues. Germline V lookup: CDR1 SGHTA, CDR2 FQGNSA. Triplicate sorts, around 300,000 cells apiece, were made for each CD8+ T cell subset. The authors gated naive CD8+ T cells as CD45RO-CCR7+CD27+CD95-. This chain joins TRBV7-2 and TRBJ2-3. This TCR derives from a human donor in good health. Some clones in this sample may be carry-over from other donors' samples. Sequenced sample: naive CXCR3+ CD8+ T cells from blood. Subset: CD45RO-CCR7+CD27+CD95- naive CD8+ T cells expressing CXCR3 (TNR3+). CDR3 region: CASSLIRTGQDTQYF.